Each of the 18 T cell receptor beta chains below was sequenced from the same sample in a study of shared clonotypes between healthy human individuals. Produced via immunoSEQ multiplex PCR; TCRdb's table is partial and in-frame only. The sample lists more than 1.2 million clones, approximately 98.5% seen once, with about 0.4% in the top ten. Specimen: naive CD4+ T cells sorted from blood. Subset in this sample: CD45RA+ positively selected. The receptors originated from a man under 40 in good health.

The rearrangement links TRBV25-1 to TRBJ1-1; tentatively, D is TRBD1 (5 bases). V lost 1 base and J 8 bases, leaving 14 bases between the germline ends. Per germline, CDR1 MGHDK and CDR2 SYGVNS. The CDR3 spans 14 residues. The CDR3 region has the DNA TGTGCCAGCAGTGAATCCCGGGGGGTTAGGGAAGCTTTCTTT. Its translation: CASSESRGVREAFF.

V gene TRBV7-8 combines with J gene TRBJ2-3; the D call may be TRBD1 or TRBD2 (5 bases each). CDR1 and CDR2 from the germline V gene are SGHVS and FQNEAQ. Trimming took 1 base from V and 0 from J, leaving 11 bases between them. The CDR3 is made up of 16 amino acids. CDR3 amino acids: CASSLGLGGSTDTQYF. The DNA of the CDR3 is TGTGCCAGCAGCTTAGGACTTGGGGGTAGCACAGATACGCAGTATTTT.

V is TRBV10-1 and J is TRBJ2-7; the D gene is possibly TRBD1 (5 bases). The V end lost 3 bases, the J end lost 7 bases, and 10 bases lay between the germline ends. CDR1 WNHNN and CDR2 SYGVQD come from the germline V gene (reference sequence). CDR3 length equals 12 residues. CDR3 DNA: TGCGCCAGCAGTGACGCAGGGCGAGAGCAGTACTTC. Translation: CASSDAGREQYF.

The V call is TRBV5-4, the J call TRBJ2-7; tentative D call: TRBD1 (6 bases). The CDR3 runs to 13 residues. Looked up from germline, CDR1 is SGHNT and CDR2 is YYREEE (reference sequence). V was cut by 4 bases and J by 4 bases, with 12 bases left in between. This chain's CDR3 is CASSKSQGYEQYF. DNA of the CDR3: TGTGCCAGCAGCAAGTCACAGGGTTACGAGCAGTACTTC.

The V call is TRBV19, the J call TRBJ2-5, with D possibly TRBD2 on 5 matching bases. The germline V and J ends were trimmed by 5 bases and 0 bases, with 10 bases remaining between them. The CDR3 runs to 14 residues. CDR1 LNHDA and CDR2 SQIVND come from the germline V gene (reference sequence). The CDR3 protein is CASSVLGNQETQYF. The DNA for the CDR3 is TGTGCCAGTAGTGTACTAGGGAACCAAGAGACCCAGTACTTC.

The CDR3 nucleotides are TGTGCCAGCAGTTCCTTAGCGGCCCGGAACACCGGGGAGCTGTTTTTT. Translating gives CASSSLAARNTGELFF. V gene TRBV13 combines with J gene TRBJ2-2; TRBD2 might be the D (6 bases). Trimming shortened V by 6 bases and J by 1 base, and 15 bases separated the two germline ends. From germline, CDR1 is PRHDT and CDR2 FYEKMQ (reference sequence). The CDR3 totals 16 residues.

This sequence joins TRBV5-6 and TRBJ2-3, with 9 bases aligning to TRBD1. The ends lost 1 base at V and 14 bases at J; junction bases unmatched: 8. The CDR3 is 13 amino acids. Germline V lookup: CDR1 SGHDT, CDR2 YYEEEE. The CDR3 DNA reads as TGTGCCAGCAGCTTGCCGGGGACAGGGATACGGTATTTT. Translating gives CASSLPGTGIRYF.

The rearrangement joins TRBV29-1 to TRBJ1-1; D not certain. The germline V and J ends were trimmed by 5 bases and 1 base, with 17 bases remaining between them. The CDR3 length is 15 residues. Germline-derived CDR1 and CDR2 are SQVTM and ANQGSEA. The CDR3: CSVTMLLSSNTEAFF. The CDR3 nucleotides read TGCAGCGTTACCATGTTACTTTCTTCGAACACTGAAGCTTTCTTT.

The V and J genes are TRBV7-2 and TRBJ1-3, with D perhaps TRBD1 (5 bases). The germline V gene encodes CDR1 SGHTA and CDR2 FQGNSA. V was trimmed by 2 bases and J by 4 bases, leaving 6 bases between them. There are 13 residues in the CDR3. CDR3 residues: CASSLPGGNTIYF. The CDR3 DNA sequence: TGTGCCAGCAGCTTACCAGGGGGAAACACCATATATTTT.

This clone appeared a single time. This rearrangement joins TRBV28 to TRBJ1-2; 9 bases are a match to TRBD1. The length of the CDR3 is 15 residues. Germline V gene data show CDR1 as MDHEN and CDR2 as SYDVKM. Losses at the gene ends were 4 bases for V and 2 bases for J; bases not matched to a gene: 5. The CDR3 nucleotides are TGTGCCAGCAGTTCCCGGGACAGGGAGAACTATGGCTACACCTTC. This translates into CASSSRDRENYGYTF.

As concerns this clone: Other nucleotide sequences in the sample specify the same CDR3. The V and J genes are TRBV18 and TRBJ2-7; 10 bases are a match to TRBD2. The CDR3 runs to 15 residues. Trimming took 1 base from V and 2 from J; bases not matched to a gene: 2. Looked up from germline, CDR1 is KGHSH and CDR2 is LQKENI. The CDR3 DNA follows: TGTGCCAGCTCACCACGCACTAGCGGGACCTACGAGCAGTACTTC. This translates into CASSPRTSGTYEQYF.

For this clone: The junction shows a germline mismatch at one end, possibly a read error. The chain carries TRBV2 and TRBJ2-7; D possibly uses TRBD1 or TRBD2 (5 bases each). CDR1 is SNHLY and CDR2 is FYNNEI in the germline V gene. This CDR3 region has 15 residues. The chain's CDR3 is CASSEDRFGTKKGDF. CDR3 DNA: TGTGCCAGCAGCGAAGATCGTTTCGGGACCAAAAAAGGGGACTTC.

The chain links TRBV7-8 to TRBJ2-5, with D unclear. V shed 5 bases and J shed 1 base, with 14 bases lying between them. The CDR3 has 15 amino acids. Germline V gene lookup returns CDR1 SGHVS and CDR2 FQNEAQ. CDR3: CASSRRTALQETQYF. In nucleotides, the CDR3 is TGTGCCAGCAGCCGTCGGACGGCCCTCCAAGAGACCCAGTACTTC.

This chain joins TRBV5-1 and TRBJ2-1; D not resolved. Per the germline V gene, CDR1 is SGHRS and CDR2 is YFSETQ. This CDR3 has 16 amino acids. The V end was cut by 3 bases, the J end by 6 bases, with 19 bases between. CDR3 amino acids: CASSSVGRLNGNEQFF. Written as DNA, the CDR3 is TGCGCCAGCAGCTCGGTGGGCAGACTTAATGGCAATGAGCAGTTCTTC.

The genes are TRBV5-1 and TRBJ2-7; D may be TRBD2 (5 bases). Germline-derived CDR1 and CDR2 are SGHRS and YFSETQ. This CDR3 has 15 residues. Trimming stripped 4 bases from V and 4 bases from J, with 18 bases between. CDR3 coding DNA: TGCGCCAGCAGCCCACGGCAAGCTACGGGGTACGAGCAGTACTTC. It specifies CASSPRQATGYEQYF.

V gene TRBV13 combines with J gene TRBJ2-6; 7 bases agree with TRBD1. Germline V gene lookup returns CDR1 PRHDT and CDR2 FYEKMQ (reference sequence). J lost 4 bases, V lost 5 bases, and 8 bases had no gene match. There are 16 residues in the CDR3. CDR3 sequence: CASSTPTGLGANVLTF. CDR3 bases: TGTGCCAGCAGCACCCCGACAGGGTTAGGGGCCAACGTCCTGACTTTC.

DNA of the CDR3: TGTGCCAGCAGTCAGCGGGACAGGGCAATTGCTGGAAACACCATATATTTT. This encodes CASSQRDRAIAGNTIYF. This rearrangement joins TRBV2 to TRBJ1-3; 9 nucleotides match TRBD1. CDR3 size: 17 residues. Germline-derived CDR1 and CDR2 are SNHLY and FYNNEI. The J segment lost 2 bases and the V segment lost 5 bases, leaving 10 bases of the junction unmatched. Looking up the rest from reference TRBV2 and TRBJ1-3 gives the full variable domain: EPEVTQTPSHQVTQMGQEVILRCVPISNHLYFYWYRQILGQKVEFLVSFYNNEISEKSEIFDDQFSVERPDGSNFTLKIRSTKLEDSAMYFCASSQRDRAIAGNTIYFGEGSWLTVV.

This clone has only one observation. This sequence joins TRBV29-1 and TRBJ1-3, with 8 bases aligning to TRBD1. The germline CDR1 and CDR2 sequences are SQVTM and ANQGSEA. The CDR3 has 14 residues. The junction had 6 bases not matched to a gene; V was cut back by 4 bases and J by 4 bases. The CDR3 DNA reads as TGCAGCGTTGGGGGCAGGGGGCTCGGAAACACCATATATTTT. Translated: CSVGGRGLGNTIYF.